This T cell receptor beta chain derives from a study of post-analysis software for immune sequencing data. Regarding the study as a whole: Five or six TRBV segments were more frequent in patients than controls; TRBV5-6, TRBV5-1 and TRBV20-1 belonged to this group. For normalized Chao1 diversity, multiple sclerosis patients scored significantly lower than controls did.

Tagging with unique molecular identifiers was a feature of the TCR beta cDNA libraries. Via MiXCR, TCRdb re-called the PCR reads, giving one row per CDR3 protein. The sample holds 500,000 to 600,000 distinct CDR3 sequences, 44% seen once. As regards this clonotype: The antigen remains undetermined.

Germline V gives CDR1 LGHDT, CDR2 YNNKEL (reference sequence). The length of the CDR3 is 14 residues. V and J are TRBV3-1 and TRBJ2-7; unclear D gene. The J call is doubtful: the DNA matches TRBJ2-5 better. This TCR was recovered from a girl between 5 and 17 years old with multiple sclerosis. The sample consisted of blood. In nucleotides, the CDR3 is TGTGCCAGCAGCCAAGAGCCCTACCAAGAGACCCAGTACTTC. The encoded protein is CASSQEPYQETQYF.